The source of this T cell receptor (beta chain) is a study of CD8 T cells in ankylosing spondylitis. With molecular barcodes, quantitative 5'-RACE was used to make the TCR beta libraries. TCRdb re-called the 5' RACE reads with MiXCR, one entry per CDR3 protein. Among 100,000 to 150,000 distinct CDR3 sequences listed, around 13% were seen once. The CDR3 is made up of 15 amino acids. The germline V gene has CDR1 SGHRS and CDR2 YFSETQ. V shed 4 bases, J shed 3 bases, and the junction held 3 bases outside the gene matches. This chain links TRBV5-1 with TRBJ1-6; 8 bases match TRBD1. Sequenced input: blood, either unsorted or a sorted T cell fraction (not recorded which). The sequence derives from a female donor with ankylosing spondylitis or in good health (not recorded which). The CDR3 DNA reads as TGCGCCAGCAGCGTTGACAGGGGCTATAATTCACCCCTCCACTTT. This gives the protein CASSVDRGYNSPLHF. The full variable domain, rest sourced from reference TRBV5-1 and TRBJ1-6, is KAGVTQTPRYLIKTRGQQVTLSCSPISGHRSVSWYQQTPGQGLQFLFEYFSETQRNKGNFPGRFSGRQFSNSRSEMNVSTLELGDSALYLCASSVDRGYNSPLHFGNGTRLTVT.